This T cell receptor (beta chain) was profiled in a study of regulatory T cells in long-lasting Graves disease. Turning to the study itself: The criterion for persistent Graves' disease was over 5 years of antithyroid drugs with positive TSH receptor antibodies. Study-level results: Gene preferences differed: TRBV28, TRBJ1-2, TRBJ2-5 in persistent cases. The persistent group shared 2,500 or so public clonotypes, more than the 850 to 1,000 shared by new patients.

Trimming shortened V by 2 bases and J by 8 bases, and 15 bases separated the two germline ends. CDR3 length equals 14 residues. Time point of the sample: persistent/refractory GD, antithyroid drugs over 5 years with positive TRAb. Preparation of the TCR library used RNA extracted from PBMCs. Relying on iRepertoire HTBI primers and Arm-PCR of CDR3 regions, the team built TCR beta libraries. In the source study's methods: Identification of gene segments yielded over 60 TRBV and 14 TRBJ across samples. TCRdb itself ran the multiplex PCR reads through MiXCR, one entry per CDR3 protein. TCRdb's processing, not the study's, gives the V and J calls here. This sample carries hundreds of thousands of distinct CDR3 sequences, 30% of them seen once, and the ten largest clones take under 50%. Regarding this clonotype: What it recognizes is unknown.

This rearrangement joins TRBV12-3 or TRBV12-4 to TRBJ1-2, with D hard to call. Sequencing was performed on peripheral blood mononuclear cells (PBMCs), taken when the disease was refractory, from a patient treated with antithyroid drugs. The sequence came from a female donor with Graves disease. This CDR3 reads CASSLRRALGGYTF. DNA of the CDR3: TGTGCCAGCAGTTTAAGAAGAGCTCTTGGGGGCTACACCTTC.